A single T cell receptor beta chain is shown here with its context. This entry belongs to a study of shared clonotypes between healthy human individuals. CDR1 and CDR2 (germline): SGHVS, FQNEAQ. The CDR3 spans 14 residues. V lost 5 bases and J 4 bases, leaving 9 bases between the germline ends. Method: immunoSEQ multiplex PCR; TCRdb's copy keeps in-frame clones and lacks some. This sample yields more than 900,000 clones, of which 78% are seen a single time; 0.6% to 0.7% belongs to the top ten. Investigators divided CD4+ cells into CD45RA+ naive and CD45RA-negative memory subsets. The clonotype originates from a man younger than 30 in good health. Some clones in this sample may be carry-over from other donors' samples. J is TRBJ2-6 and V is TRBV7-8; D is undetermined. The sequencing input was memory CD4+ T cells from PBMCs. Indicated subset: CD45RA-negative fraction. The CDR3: CASSAQTGANVLTF. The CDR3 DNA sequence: TGTGCCAGCAGCGCACAAACCGGGGCCAACGTCCTGACTTTC.